Below are 28 T cell receptor beta chains sequenced from a single sample in a study of blood T cell repertoires in COVID-19. Produced via immunoSEQ multiplex PCR; TCRdb's table is partial and in-frame only. The table lists some 96,000 clones, approximately 81% of them singletons. The sequenced sample was peripheral blood. The source is a human donor in a cohort sampled during active COVID-19.

This chain uses TRBV28 with TRBJ2-7; no reliable D call. Trimming removed 4 bases from V and 2 bases from J, with 12 bases in between. This CDR3 has 14 residues. Germline CDR1 is MDHEN and CDR2 is SYDVKM. In DNA form, the CDR3 reads TGTGCCAGCAGTTCTGGCAGGTCAACCTACGAGCAGTACTTC. Its protein product is CASSSGRSTYEQYF.

The V gene is TRBV24-1, the J gene TRBJ1-5; D unresolved. The CDR3 sequence is 13 residues long. Germline-derived CDR1 and CDR2 are KGHDR and SFDVKD. Deletions cut 11 bases from V and 6 bases from J, with 16 bases between. CDR3 loop: CAILAGAVQPQHF. For the CDR3, the DNA is TGTGCCATCCTCGCAGGAGCGGTTCAGCCCCAGCATTTT.

This chain joins TRBV6-5 and TRBJ2-7; 11 bases line up with TRBD2. The CDR3 length is 15 residues. The trim removed 7 bases at V and 5 bases at J, leaving 10 bases unmatched. Germline CDR1 reads MNHEY; CDR2 reads SVGAGI. As DNA, the CDR3 is TGTGCCAGCATCTCCACTAGCGGGGGAAATAACGAGCAGTACTTC. Protein: CASISTSGGNNEQYF.

This rearrangement joins TRBV7-2 to TRBJ2-7; the match to TRBD1 covers 9 bases. Losses at the gene ends were 4 bases for V and 5 bases for J; bases not matched to a gene: 6. The CDR3 extends over 14 amino acids. Germline V gives CDR1 SGHTA, CDR2 FQGNSA. CDR3 protein: CASSSMDRGNEQYF. CDR3 nucleotides: TGTGCCAGCAGCTCTATGGACAGGGGCAACGAGCAGTACTTC.

The rearrangement uses TRBV6-5 and TRBJ2-2; 8 bases fit TRBD1. The germline gives CDR1 MNHEY, CDR2 SVGAGI. The trim removed 3 bases at V and 3 bases at J, leaving 3 bases unmatched. The CDR3 runs 15 residues. In DNA form, the CDR3 reads TGTGCCAGCAGTTATCAGGGGGCGCACACCGGGGAGCTGTTTTTT. It codes for CASSYQGAHTGELFF.

The rearrangement links TRBV7-8 to TRBJ2-1; 10 positions match TRBD2. CDR3 size: 20 residues. Trimming cost V 6 bases and J 0 bases; bases outside gene matches: 17. Germline lookup yields CDR1 SGHVS and CDR2 FQNEAQ. The CDR3 region is CASSRKAGGITPSSYNEQFF. The DNA for the CDR3 is TGTGCCAGCAGTCGAAAAGCGGGAGGGATCACCCCAAGCTCCTACAATGAGCAGTTCTTC.

This chain connects TRBV10-1 to TRBJ2-5; 8 positions match TRBD1. V lost 10 bases, J lost 0 bases, and 7 bases stayed unmatched. This CDR3 is built from 14 residues. The germline gives CDR1 WNHNN, CDR2 SYGVQD (reference sequence). The CDR3 DNA reads TGCGCCATCCCGACAGGGGTGTACCAAGAGACCCAGTACTTC. This codes for CAIPTGVYQETQYF.

The chain combines TRBV7-8 with TRBJ2-2; 9 nucleotides agree with TRBD1. The V gene end was trimmed by 2 bases and the J gene end by 6 bases; junction bases not matched to a gene: 7. Germline lookup yields CDR1 SGHVS and CDR2 FQNEAQ. This CDR3 region has 16 residues. CDR3 region: CASSLSGTGTAGELFF. The CDR3 nucleotides are TGTGCCAGCAGCTTATCCGGGACAGGGACGGCCGGGGAGCTGTTTTTT.

V and J are TRBV10-2 and TRBJ2-5; maybe TRBD2 (6 bases). This CDR3 comprises 13 residues. Trimming took off 3 bases at V and 5 bases at J, with 10 bases between the two ends. Germline V gives CDR1 WSHSY, CDR2 SAAADI. CDR3 region: CASSDGGIETQYF. The CDR3, as DNA: TGCGCCAGCAGTGATGGAGGGATCGAGACCCAGTACTTC.

The rearrangement uses TRBV25-1 and TRBJ1-1, with D possibly TRBD1 on 6 matching bases. In germline, CDR1 is MGHDK, CDR2 SYGVNS. Trimming pared 6 bases from V and 1 base from J, leaving 12 bases between. This CDR3 comprises 14 residues. CDR3 in amino acids: CASRGRGQNTEAFF. The CDR3, as DNA: TGTGCCAGCAGAGGGAGGGGACAGAACACTGAAGCTTTCTTT.

The rearrangement joins TRBV29-1 to TRBJ1-1; no firm D call. Germline V lookup: CDR1 SQVTM, CDR2 ANQGSEA. V was trimmed by 4 bases and J by 1 base, leaving 7 bases between them. This CDR3 has 12 residues. The CDR3 DNA follows: TGCAGCGTTGCTGCCGGGAACACTGAAGCTTTCTTT. Translated: CSVAAGNTEAFF. The complete variable domain, with remaining parts taken from reference TRBV29-1 and TRBJ1-1, reads SAVISQKPSRDICQRGTSLTIQCQVDSQVTMMFWYRQQPGQSLTLIATANQGSEATYESGFVIDKFPISRPNLTFSTLTVSNMSPEDSSIYLCSVAAGNTEAFFGQGTRLTVV.

The chain couples TRBV18 to TRBJ2-7; 7 bases are a match to TRBD1. CDR1 is KGHSH, CDR2 LQKENI, per germline. Trimming at V came to 2 bases and at J to 7 bases, leaving 8 bases not matched to a gene. The CDR3 is 14 residues long. Here the CDR3 DNA reads TGTGCCAGCTCACCAGCAACAGGGGTAGAGGAGCAGTACTTC. It yields the protein CASSPATGVEEQYF.

This sequence joins TRBV19 and TRBJ2-2, with a weak D call TRBD1 (6 bases). CDR3 length equals 15 residues. V was pared by 3 bases and J by 4 bases, with 12 bases between. Germline V gene sequence: CDR1 LNHDA, CDR2 SQIVND (reference sequence). The CDR3 DNA reads TGTGCCAGTAGTATGAGTCAGGGGAGCACCGGGGAGCTGTTTTTT. This translates into CASSMSQGSTGELFF.

This clone appeared once. This sequence joins TRBV2 and TRBJ1-4; D gene ambiguous. Between the trimmed V and J ends, which lost 6 bases and 0 bases, there was a span of 8 bases. The CDR3 consists of 14 residues. The germline gives CDR1 SNHLY, CDR2 FYNNEI. CDR3 residues: CASRTQATNEKLFF. The CDR3 nucleotides read TGTGCCAGCAGGACACAAGCAACTAATGAAAAACTGTTTTTT. The complete variable domain, with remaining parts taken from reference TRBV2 and TRBJ1-4, reads EPEVTQTPSHQVTQMGQEVILRCVPISNHLYFYWYRQILGQKVEFLVSFYNNEISEKSEIFDDQFSVERPDGSNFTLKIRSTKLEDSAMYFCASRTQATNEKLFFGSGTQLSVL.

There are a few counts of this clone. The chain couples TRBV3-1 (or the pseudogene TRBV3-2) to TRBJ1-1; tentatively, D is TRBD1 (5 bases). This CDR3 has 11 amino acids. Trimming left V 5 bases short and J 6 bases short, with 7 bases between. The germline gives CDR1 LGHDT, CDR2 YNNKEL (reference sequence). The CDR3 DNA sequence: TGTGCCAGCAGCGGGGGGGCTGAAGCTTTCTTT. Protein sequence: CASSGGAEAFF.

This chain links TRBV9 with TRBJ2-7; TRBD1 matches at 7 bases. Looked up from germline, CDR1 is SGDLS and CDR2 is YYNGEE. The CDR3 totals 15 residues. Unmatched junction bases numbered 6, after V lost 3 bases and J lost 0 bases. This CDR3 reads CASSATTGSSYEQYF. The CDR3 DNA follows: TGTGCCAGCAGCGCCACGACAGGGTCCTCCTACGAGCAGTACTTC.

Here the CDR3 DNA reads TGTGCCAGTAGTCGTCGGGAGGGTAATGAAAAACTGTTTTTT. It specifies CASSRREGNEKLFF. The rearrangement links TRBV19 to TRBJ1-4; unclear D gene. Trimming left V 5 bases short and J 4 bases short, with 11 bases between. Germline V lookup: CDR1 LNHDA, CDR2 SQIVND (reference sequence). The CDR3 has 14 amino acids.

In DNA form, the CDR3 reads TGTGCCAGCATTGAGGACAGGAGATATGGCTACACCTTC. It encodes CASIEDRRYGYTF. The chain is built from TRBV2 and TRBJ1-2; TRBD1 agrees at 7 bases. Germline CDR1 and CDR2: SNHLY and FYNNEI. Trimming removed 7 bases from V and 5 bases from J; junction bases left unmatched: 7. This CDR3 is built from 13 residues.

This clone has just one count. The genes are TRBV11-3 and TRBJ2-3; TRBD1 matches at 10 bases. This CDR3 is 15 amino acids long. Germline assignment: CDR1 SGHNT and CDR2 YENEEA. V shed 5 bases and J 6 bases; nucleotides not matched to a gene: 8. CDR3 loop: CASSPGTGVGDTQYF. Here the CDR3 DNA reads TGTGCCAGCAGCCCCGGGACAGGGGTCGGTGATACGCAGTATTTT.

The chain recombines TRBV2 with TRBJ2-5, with 7 nucleotides matching TRBD1. The V gene's germline CDR1 is SNHLY and CDR2 FYNNEI. The CDR3 covers 14 residues. The junction had 7 bases not matched to a gene; V was cut back by 4 bases and J by 5 bases. The CDR3 loop is CASSGQGVGETQYF. The CDR3, as DNA: TGTGCCAGCAGTGGACAGGGCGTTGGTGAGACCCAGTACTTC.

V usage is TRBV30 and J usage is TRBJ1-4, with 10 bases fitting TRBD1. The germline gives CDR1 GTSNPN, CDR2 SVGIG (reference sequence). J was trimmed by 7 bases and V by 5 bases; bases with no gene match: 4. This CDR3 contains 13 residues. The DNA of the CDR3 is TGTGCCTGGGGGACAGGGGTTAGTGAAAAACTGTTTTTT. Translation gives CAWGTGVSEKLFF.

This chain uses TRBV3-1 (or the pseudogene TRBV3-2) with TRBJ2-1; the match to TRBD1 covers 9 bases. Germline values: CDR1 LGHDT, CDR2 YNNKEL (reference sequence). This CDR3 contains 15 residues. V shed 4 bases, J shed 5 bases, and the junction held 6 bases outside the gene matches. The DNA for the CDR3 is TGTGCCAGCAGCCGTCGACAGGGGGGACACAATGAGCAGTTCTTC. Translated, it gives CASSRRQGGHNEQFF.

The genes are TRBV21-1 and TRBJ2-6; the table's D call, TRBD1, has no DNA check behind it. TRBV21-1 is tagged as a pseudogene. CDR3 length: 16 residues. CDR3 nucleotides: TGTGCCAGCACCACCTTCCAGGGCTCTGGGGCCAACGTCCTGACTTTC. It specifies CASTTFQGSGANVLTF.

V usage is TRBV2 and J usage is TRBJ1-5; unclear D gene. V dropped 5 bases and J dropped 3 bases, with 14 bases sitting between them. The CDR3 sequence is 15 residues long. Germline V gene sequence: CDR1 SNHLY, CDR2 FYNNEI. The chain's CDR3 is CASSLRVAINQPQHF. In DNA form, the CDR3 reads TGTGCCAGCAGTCTCCGGGTAGCAATCAATCAGCCCCAGCATTTT. Using reference TRBV2 and TRBJ1-5 for the parts outside the CDR3, the full variable domain is EPEVTQTPSHQVTQMGQEVILRCVPISNHLYFYWYRQILGQKVEFLVSFYNNEISEKSEIFDDQFSVERPDGSNFTLKIRSTKLEDSAMYFCASSLRVAINQPQHFGDGTRLSIL.

This chain's CDR3 is CASSLSRPGLAGGGYNEQFF. DNA for the CDR3: TGCGCCAGCAGCTTATCCCGACCCGGACTAGCGGGAGGGGGCTACAATGAGCAGTTCTTC. The chain links TRBV5-1 to TRBJ2-1; 15 positions match TRBD2. Germline lookup yields CDR1 SGHRS and CDR2 YFSETQ. Trimming took 2 bases from V and 3 from J; bases not matched to a gene: 12. CDR3 length equals 20 residues. The full variable domain, with the rest looked up from reference TRBV5-1 and TRBJ2-1, is KAGVTQTPRYLIKTRGQQVTLSCSPISGHRSVSWYQQTPGQGLQFLFEYFSETQRNKGNFPGRFSGRQFSNSRSEMNVSTLELGDSALYLCASSLSRPGLAGGGYNEQFFGPGTRLTVL.

The rearrangement links TRBV7-2 to TRBJ2-1; 9 nucleotides line up with TRBD1. Germline V gene data show CDR1 as SGHTA and CDR2 as FQGNSA. The junction had 8 bases not matched to a gene; V was cut back by 7 bases and J by 7 bases. This CDR3 contains 14 residues. DNA of the CDR3: TGTGCCAGCAACCCGGGACAGGGAAAAAATGAGCAGTTCTTC. Protein product: CASNPGQGKNEQFF.

This clone appeared once. This chain connects TRBV19 to TRBJ1-4, with D tentatively TRBD1 (6 bases). The CDR3 spans 14 residues. The germline V gene has CDR1 LNHDA and CDR2 SQIVND (reference sequence). V was shortened by 4 bases and J by 4 bases, with 10 bases between the two germline ends. The CDR3 loop reads CASSKTGINEKLFF. The CDR3 DNA is TGTGCCAGTAGTAAAACAGGGATTAATGAAAAACTGTTTTTT.

This chain joins TRBV18 and TRBJ2-3; D is possibly TRBD2 (5 bases). The CDR3 loop spans 16 amino acids. V lost 0 bases and J lost 1, with 11 bases in between. CDR1 and CDR2 from the germline V gene are KGHSH and LQKENI. The CDR3 loop is CASSPPSGGGTDTQYF. CDR3 in DNA: TGTGCCAGCTCACCACCGTCTGGAGGTGGCACAGATACGCAGTATTTT. Variable domain in full (rest from reference TRBV18 and TRBJ2-3): NAGVMQNPRHLVRRRGQEARLRCSPMKGHSHVYWYRQLPEEGLKFMVYLQKENIIDESGMPKERFSAEFPKEGPSILRIQQVVRGDSAAYFCASSPPSGGGTDTQYFGPGTRLTVL.